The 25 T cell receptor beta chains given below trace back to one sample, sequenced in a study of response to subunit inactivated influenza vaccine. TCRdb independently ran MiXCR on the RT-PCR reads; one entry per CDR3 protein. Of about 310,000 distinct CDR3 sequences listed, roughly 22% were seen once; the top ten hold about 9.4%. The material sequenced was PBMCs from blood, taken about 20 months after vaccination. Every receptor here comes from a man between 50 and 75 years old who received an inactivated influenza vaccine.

CDR3 DNA: TGCAGTGCTAGAGATCTGAGGGTAGCGGGGCAAGAGACCCAGTACTTC. As protein: CSARDLRVAGQETQYF. The chain is built from TRBV20-1 and TRBJ2-5, with TRBD2 matching over 8 bases. The CDR3 has 16 residues. Trimming at V came to 0 bases and at J to 2 bases, leaving 8 bases not matched to a gene. Germline CDR1 DFQATT, CDR2 SNEGSKA (reference sequence).

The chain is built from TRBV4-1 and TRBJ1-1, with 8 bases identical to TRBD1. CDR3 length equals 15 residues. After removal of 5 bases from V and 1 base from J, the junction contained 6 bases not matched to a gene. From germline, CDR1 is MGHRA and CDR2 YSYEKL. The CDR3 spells CASSYRQGTNTEAFF. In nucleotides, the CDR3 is TGCGCCAGCAGCTACAGACAGGGGACGAACACTGAAGCTTTCTTT.

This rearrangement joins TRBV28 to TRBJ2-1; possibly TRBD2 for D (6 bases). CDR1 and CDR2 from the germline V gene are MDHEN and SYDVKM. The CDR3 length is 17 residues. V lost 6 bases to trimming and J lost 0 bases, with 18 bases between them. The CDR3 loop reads CASSLGLAGSSYNEQFF. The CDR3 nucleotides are TGTGCCAGCAGCCTTGGGTTGGCGGGGAGCTCCTACAATGAGCAGTTCTTC.

This CDR3 reads CAISESGRTNYGYTF. CDR3 nucleotide sequence: TGTGCCATCAGTGAGAGCGGAAGGACTAACTATGGCTACACCTTC. The J gene is TRBJ1-2, the V gene TRBV10-3, with D hard to call. Trimming removed 2 bases at V and 0 bases at J, with 10 bases between. The V gene's germline CDR1 is ENHRY and CDR2 SYGVKD. This CDR3 comprises 15 residues.

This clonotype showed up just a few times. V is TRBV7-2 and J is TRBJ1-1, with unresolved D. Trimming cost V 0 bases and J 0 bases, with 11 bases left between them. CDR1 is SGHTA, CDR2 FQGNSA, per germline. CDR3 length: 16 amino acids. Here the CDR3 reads CASSLARPGLNTEAFF. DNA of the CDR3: TGTGCCAGCAGCTTAGCTCGTCCGGGGTTGAACACTGAAGCTTTCTTT.

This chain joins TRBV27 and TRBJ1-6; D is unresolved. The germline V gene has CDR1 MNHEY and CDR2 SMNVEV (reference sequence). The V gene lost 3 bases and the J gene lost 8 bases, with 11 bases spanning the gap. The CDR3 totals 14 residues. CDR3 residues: CASSFLREDSPLHF. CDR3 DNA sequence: TGTGCCAGCAGTTTTCTTAGGGAAGATTCACCCCTCCACTTT.

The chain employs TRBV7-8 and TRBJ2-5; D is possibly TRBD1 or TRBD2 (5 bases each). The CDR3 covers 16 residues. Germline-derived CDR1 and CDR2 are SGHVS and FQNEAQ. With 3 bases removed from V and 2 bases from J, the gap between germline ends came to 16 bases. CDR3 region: CASSFLSGLGQETQYF. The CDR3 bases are TGTGCCAGCAGCTTCCTTTCGGGGCTCGGGCAAGAGACCCAGTACTTC.

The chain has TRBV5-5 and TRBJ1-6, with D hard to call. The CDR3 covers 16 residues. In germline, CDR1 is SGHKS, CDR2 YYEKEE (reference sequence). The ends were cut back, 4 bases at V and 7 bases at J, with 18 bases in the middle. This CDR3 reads CASSLLGRLDNSPLHF. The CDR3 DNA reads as TGTGCCAGCAGCCTATTAGGACGTCTCGACAATTCACCCCTCCACTTT.

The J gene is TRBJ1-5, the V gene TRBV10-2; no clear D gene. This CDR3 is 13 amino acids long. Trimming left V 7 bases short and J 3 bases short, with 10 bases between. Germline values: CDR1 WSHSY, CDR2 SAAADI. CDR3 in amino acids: CASNQGVNQPQHF. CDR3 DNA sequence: TGCGCCAGCAATCAAGGTGTCAATCAGCCCCAGCATTTT.

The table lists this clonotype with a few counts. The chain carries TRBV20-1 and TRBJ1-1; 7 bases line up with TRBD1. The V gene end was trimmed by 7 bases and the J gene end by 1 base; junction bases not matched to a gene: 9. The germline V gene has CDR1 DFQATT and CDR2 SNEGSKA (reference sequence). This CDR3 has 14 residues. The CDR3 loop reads CSDQGVGTNTEAFF. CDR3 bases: TGCAGTGACCAGGGGGTTGGAACGAACACTGAAGCTTTCTTT.

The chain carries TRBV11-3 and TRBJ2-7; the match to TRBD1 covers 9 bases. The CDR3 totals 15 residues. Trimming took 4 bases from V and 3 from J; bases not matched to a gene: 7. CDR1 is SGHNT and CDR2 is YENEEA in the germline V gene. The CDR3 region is CASSSDRDRDYEQYF. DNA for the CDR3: TGTGCCAGCAGCTCGGACCGGGACAGGGACTACGAGCAGTACTTC.

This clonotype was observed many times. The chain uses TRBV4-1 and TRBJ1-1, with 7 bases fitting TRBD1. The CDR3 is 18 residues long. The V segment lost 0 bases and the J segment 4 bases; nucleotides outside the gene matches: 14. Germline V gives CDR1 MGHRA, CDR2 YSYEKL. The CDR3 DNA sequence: TGCGCCAGCAGCCAAGATCCGAAGACAGGGTTTTCTTTCACTGAAGCTTTCTTT. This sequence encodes CASSQDPKTGFSFTEAFF.

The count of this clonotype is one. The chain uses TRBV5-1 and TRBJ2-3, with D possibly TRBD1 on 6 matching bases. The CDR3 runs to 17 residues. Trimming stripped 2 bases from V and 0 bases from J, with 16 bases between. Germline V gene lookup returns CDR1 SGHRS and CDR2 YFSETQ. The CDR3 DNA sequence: TGCGCCAGCAGCTTTTTAACCGGGACAATTAGCACAGATACGCAGTATTTT. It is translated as CASSFLTGTISTDTQYF.

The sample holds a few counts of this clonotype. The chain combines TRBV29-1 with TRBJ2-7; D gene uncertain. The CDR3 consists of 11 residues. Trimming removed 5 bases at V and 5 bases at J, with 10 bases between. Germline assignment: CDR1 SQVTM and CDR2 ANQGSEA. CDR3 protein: CSVLIVHEQYF. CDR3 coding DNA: TGCAGCGTTCTGATAGTCCACGAGCAGTACTTC.

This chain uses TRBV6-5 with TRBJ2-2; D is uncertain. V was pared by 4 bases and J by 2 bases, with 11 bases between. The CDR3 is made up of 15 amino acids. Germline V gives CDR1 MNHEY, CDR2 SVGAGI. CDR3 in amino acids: CASSLVRPNTGELFF. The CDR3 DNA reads TGTGCCAGCAGTTTGGTCCGACCCAACACCGGGGAGCTGTTTTTT.

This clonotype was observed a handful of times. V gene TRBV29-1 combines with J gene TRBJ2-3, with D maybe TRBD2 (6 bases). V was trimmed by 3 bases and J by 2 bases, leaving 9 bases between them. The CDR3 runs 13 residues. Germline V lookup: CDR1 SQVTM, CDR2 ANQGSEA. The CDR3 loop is CSVEGGSTDTQYF. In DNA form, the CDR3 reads TGCAGCGTTGAGGGGGGTTCCACAGATACGCAGTATTTT.

CDR3 DNA sequence: TGTGCCAGCAGCCAAGAGACTAGCGGGAACACCGGGGAGCTGTTTTTT. This gives the protein CASSQETSGNTGELFF. This rearrangement joins TRBV4-2 to TRBJ2-2; 9 positions match TRBD2. The CDR3 covers 16 residues. V lost 0 bases, J lost 1 base, and 0 bases stayed unmatched. Germline V gene sequence: CDR1 LGHNA, CDR2 YNFKEQ.

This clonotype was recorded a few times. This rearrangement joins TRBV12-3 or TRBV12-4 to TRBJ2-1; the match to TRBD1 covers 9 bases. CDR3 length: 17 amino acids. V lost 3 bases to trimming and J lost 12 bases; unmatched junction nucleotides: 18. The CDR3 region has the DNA TGTGCCAGCAGTTTTTCGGAGAGTTACAGGGGGCGATTGATGCAGTTCTTC. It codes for CASSFSESYRGRLMQFF.

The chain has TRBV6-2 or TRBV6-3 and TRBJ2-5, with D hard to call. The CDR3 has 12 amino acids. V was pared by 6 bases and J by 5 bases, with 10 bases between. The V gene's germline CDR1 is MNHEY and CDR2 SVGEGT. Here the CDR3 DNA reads TGTGCCAGCAGAGACGGAAGGGAGACCCAGTACTTC. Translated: CASRDGRETQYF.

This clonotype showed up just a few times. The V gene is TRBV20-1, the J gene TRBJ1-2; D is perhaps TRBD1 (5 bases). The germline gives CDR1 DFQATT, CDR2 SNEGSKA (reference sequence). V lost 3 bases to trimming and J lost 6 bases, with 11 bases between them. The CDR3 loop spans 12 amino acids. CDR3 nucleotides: TGCAGTGCTAGTAGCCAGGGTAATGGCTACACCTTC. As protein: CSASSQGNGYTF.

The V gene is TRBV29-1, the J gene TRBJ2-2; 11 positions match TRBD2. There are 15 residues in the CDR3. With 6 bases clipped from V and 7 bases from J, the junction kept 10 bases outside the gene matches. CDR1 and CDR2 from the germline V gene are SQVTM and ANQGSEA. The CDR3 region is CSVSGLAGRSGELFF. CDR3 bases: TGCAGCGTCTCTGGACTAGCGGGTCGTAGCGGGGAGCTGTTTTTT.

The CDR3 reads CASSNLPWETQYF. The CDR3 bases are TGTGCCAGCAGCAACCTCCCTTGGGAGACCCAGTACTTC. The rearrangement links TRBV7-2 to TRBJ2-5; D remains unclear. The CDR3 covers 13 residues. Germline-derived CDR1 and CDR2 are SGHTA and FQGNSA. V dropped 5 bases and J dropped 5 bases, with 12 bases sitting between them.

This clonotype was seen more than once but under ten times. The DNA for the CDR3 is TGCGCCAGCAGCGGGGGCCGAGACAGATTCACAGATACGCAGTATTTT. This gives the protein CASSGGRDRFTDTQYF. The chain joins TRBV5-1 to TRBJ2-3; tentatively, D is TRBD1 (6 bases). Germline V gene lookup returns CDR1 SGHRS and CDR2 YFSETQ. This CDR3 region has 16 residues. Trimming shortened V by 4 bases and J by 2 bases, and 17 bases separated the two germline ends.

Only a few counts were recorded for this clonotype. The CDR3 here is CASSTAGGANTEAFF. The CDR3 bases are TGCGCCAGCAGTACCGCGGGGGGGGCTAACACTGAAGCTTTCTTT. The chain employs TRBV5-1 and TRBJ1-1; D possibly corresponds to TRBD1 (6 bases). The V and J ends lost 5 bases and 2 bases respectively, with 16 bases between them. CDR1 SGHRS and CDR2 YFSETQ come from the germline V gene. This CDR3 contains 15 residues.

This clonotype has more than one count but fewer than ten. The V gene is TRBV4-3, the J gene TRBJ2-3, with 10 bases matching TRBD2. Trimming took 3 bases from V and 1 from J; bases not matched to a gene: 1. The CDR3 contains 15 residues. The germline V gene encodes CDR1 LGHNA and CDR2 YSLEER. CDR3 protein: CASSHSGGGTDTQYF. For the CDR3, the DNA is TGCGCCAGCAGCCACAGCGGGGGGGGCACAGATACGCAGTATTTT.